This T cell receptor (beta chain) stems from a study of T cell clonality in common variable immunodeficiency. Produced via immunoSEQ multiplex PCR; TCRdb's table is partial and in-frame only. Listed for the sample are 45,000 to 65,000 clones, none seen a single time. The CDR3 has 14 amino acids. From germline, CDR1 is PRHDT and CDR2 FYEKMQ (reference sequence). V gave up 4 bases and J gave up 5 bases; unmatched junction bases: 4. This clone occurred many times. The sequenced fragment ends 3 residues before the CDR3 boundary, so the rest is inferred from the germline J gene. The sequenced sample consisted of peripheral blood mononuclear cells. The sequence derives from a person aged 18 to 75 in good health. This rearrangement joins TRBV13 to TRBJ2-5; TRBD2 aligns across 10 bases. The chain's CDR3 is CASSYKTSGETQYF. The DNA read from the CDR3 is TGTGCCAGCAGCTATAAGACTAGCGGGGAGACC.